This TCR beta chain came from a study of control samples from healthy donors and cancer patients. Clones were sequenced by immunoSEQ multiplex PCR, and TCRdb holds only the in-frame ones, with some missing. This table has some 110,000 clones, 75% to 90% appearing once. Germline loops: CDR1 SGHRS, CDR2 YFSETQ. The CDR3 runs to 14 residues. V was pared by 2 bases and J by 3 bases, with 12 bases between. Specimen: PBMCs. The receptor was isolated from a woman aged 45-60 years with colorectal cancer. The V call is TRBV5-1, the J call TRBJ2-7; a weak D match, TRBD2 (6 bases). CDR3 nucleotides: TGCGCCAGCAGCTTCGACGGGAGTGGCTACGAGCAGTACTTC. As protein: CASSFDGSGYEQYF.